Presented here are 18 T cell receptor beta chains from one specimen sequenced in a study of T cells in Graves' hyperthyroidism and ophthalmopathy. RNA transcripts yielded amplified TCR beta CDR3 regions. The HTBI primer set was used in a first-round RT-PCR of the TCR CDR3. In TCRdb, the multiplex PCR reads were re-called with MiXCR into one record per CDR3 protein. The data show 500,000 to 700,000 distinct CDR3 sequences, roughly a sixth seen once. Sequencing was performed on blood. The origin of the receptors is a woman between 18 and 30 years old with Graves' hyperthyroidism.

This clonotype has a count of ten or more. This chain links TRBV11-2 with TRBJ2-1, with no clear D. Between the trimmed V and J ends, which lost 0 bases and 8 bases, there was a span of 5 bases. Germline V gene lookup returns CDR1 SGHAT and CDR2 FQNNGV. This CDR3 has 12 amino acids. The CDR3 protein is CASSLDRDEQFF. CDR3 DNA sequence: TGTGCCAGCAGCTTAGATAGGGATGAGCAGTTCTTC.

This clonotype was found many times. The chain combines TRBV28 with TRBJ2-1; 8 bases align to TRBD2. Looked up from germline, CDR1 is MDHEN and CDR2 is SYDVKM. This CDR3 is built from 24 residues. V lost 3 bases and J lost 2; bases outside the gene matches: 30. The CDR3 protein is CASSFWNPPGMAEGREEPYNEQFF. In nucleotides, the CDR3 is TGTGCCAGCAGTTTTTGGAATCCCCCCGGAATGGCCGAGGGGCGGGAGGAACCCTACAATGAGCAGTTCTTC.

This clonotype occurred many times. The V gene is TRBV7-9, the J gene TRBJ2-7, with TRBD2 identical over 10 bases. Per the germline V gene, CDR1 is SEHNR and CDR2 is FQNEAQ (reference sequence). The CDR3 is 15 amino acids. The V and J ends lost 3 bases and 7 bases, in that order; junction bases with no gene match: 9. In DNA form, the CDR3 reads TGTGCCAGCAGCTTCTTAGCGGGGGGAAAAGAAGAGCAGTACTTC. Protein: CASSFLAGGKEEQYF. The complete variable domain, with remaining parts taken from reference TRBV7-9 and TRBJ2-7, reads DTGVSQNPRHKITKRGQNVTFRCDPISEHNRLYWYRQTLGQGPEFLTYFQNEAQLEKSRLLSDRFSAERPKGSFSTLEIQRTEQGDSAMYLCASSFLAGGKEEQYFGPGTRLTVT.

This clonotype occurred a few times. The chain recombines TRBV27 with TRBJ2-5, with D tentatively TRBD2 (6 bases). Trimming removed 3 bases at V and 4 bases at J, with 9 bases between. Germline-derived CDR1 and CDR2 are MNHEY and SMNVEV (reference sequence). CDR3 length: 13 amino acids. In DNA, the CDR3 is TGTGCCAGCAGTTTCGTGGGGGGAGAGACCCAGTACTTC. Residues: CASSFVGGETQYF.

This clonotype appeared many times. This chain uses TRBV5-1 with TRBJ2-3, with 11 nucleotides matching TRBD1. The germline CDR1 and CDR2 sequences are SGHRS and YFSETQ. J was trimmed by 2 bases and V by 2 bases; bases with no gene match: 4. The CDR3 runs to 16 residues. The CDR3 DNA sequence: TGCGCCAGCAGCTTCATGGGACAGGGGGTCACAGATACGCAGTATTTT. Its protein product is CASSFMGQGVTDTQYF. Drawing the rest from reference TRBV5-1 and TRBJ2-3, the complete variable domain is KAGVTQTPRYLIKTRGQQVTLSCSPISGHRSVSWYQQTPGQGLQFLFEYFSETQRNKGNFPGRFSGRQFSNSRSEMNVSTLELGDSALYLCASSFMGQGVTDTQYFGPGTRLTVL.

This clonotype was counted ten times or more. J is TRBJ2-3 and V is TRBV12-3 or TRBV12-4; TRBD2 matches 8 bases. The CDR3 length is 16 residues. Unmatched junction bases numbered 7, after V lost 2 bases and J lost 3 bases. CDR3 bases: TGTGCCAGCAGTTTACCCGGGGGGACTAGAACAGATACGCAGTATTTT. Translation gives CASSLPGGTRTDTQYF.

This clonotype has more than one count but fewer than ten. The V gene is TRBV19, the J gene TRBJ2-2, with D tentatively TRBD2 (7 bases). CDR3 length: 16 amino acids. CDR1 LNHDA and CDR2 SQIVND come from the germline V gene (reference sequence). Trimming removed 5 bases at V and 3 bases at J, with 16 bases between. CDR3 region: CASSGSGGADTGELFF. DNA of the CDR3: TGTGCCAGTAGTGGGTCGGGGGGCGCAGACACCGGGGAGCTGTTTTTT.

Comment on this clonotype: A much larger clone lies a single base off, so this may be a read error. Since no conserved phenylalanine or tryptophan closes the CDR3, a read error is the likely cause. V and J are TRBV7-9 and TRBJ1-2, with a possible D match to TRBD1 (5 bases). Germline CDR1 reads SEHNR; CDR2 reads FQNEAQ (reference sequence). This CDR3 has 14 amino acids. Trimming removed 5 bases from V and 2 bases from J, with 12 bases in between. As DNA, the CDR3 is TGTGCCAGCAGCCTCCGGGACGGAAACTATGGCTACACCCTC. Protein product: CASSLRDGNYGYTL.

This clonotype has only a few counts. The V gene is TRBV7-2, the J gene TRBJ2-7; 15 bases match TRBD2. Germline V gene data show CDR1 as SGHTA and CDR2 as FQGNSA. The CDR3 runs 16 residues. V trimming: 4 bases; J trimming: 2 bases; junction bases outside the gene matches: 3. As DNA, the CDR3 is TGTGCCAGCAGCTCCTGGACTAGCGGGAGGGCCTACGAGCAGTACTTC. The encoded protein is CASSSWTSGRAYEQYF.

This clonotype was detected ten times or more. The CDR3, as DNA: TGCAGTGCTAGCCACCGGGACGATACCACAGATACGCAGTATTTT. Its translation: CSASHRDDTTDTQYF. The chain uses TRBV20-1 and TRBJ2-3; D tentatively reads TRBD1 or TRBD2 (5 bases each). CDR3 length: 15 amino acids. Trimming took off 3 bases at V and 2 bases at J, with 15 bases between the two ends. Germline V lookup: CDR1 DFQATT, CDR2 SNEGSKA (reference sequence).

Many counts were recorded for this clonotype. The DNA for the CDR3 is TGTGCCAGCAGTCCGATTAGGATACTAGCGCATGAGCAGTTCTTC. Residues: CASSPIRILAHEQFF. The V call is TRBV28, the J call TRBJ2-1; 7 bases match TRBD2. CDR1 MDHEN and CDR2 SYDVKM come from the germline V gene. With V trimmed by 5 bases and J by 8 bases, 12 bases remained unmatched. The CDR3 is made up of 15 amino acids.

There are a few counts of this clonotype. The gene calls are TRBV20-1 and TRBJ2-2; D unresolved. The V and J ends lost 6 bases and 0 bases respectively, with 11 bases between them. The CDR3 covers 14 residues. CDR1 and CDR2 (germline): DFQATT, SNEGSKA (reference sequence). CDR3 nucleotides: TGCAGTGCCTATGACGACACGAACACCGGGGAGCTGTTTTTT. Its protein is CSAYDDTNTGELFF.

This clonotype was counted ten times or more. V and J are TRBV11-2 and TRBJ1-2; D may be TRBD1 (6 bases). Germline CDR1 and CDR2: SGHAT and FQNNGV. The CDR3 sequence is 14 residues long. The V end was cut by 4 bases, the J end by 4 bases, with 13 bases between. The CDR3 bases are TGTGCCAGCAGCTCAGGGGTTGGATCCTATGGCTACACCTTC. Amino acid sequence: CASSSGVGSYGYTF.

This clonotype was seen only a few times. The CDR3: CASSYPEGGGFGYEQYF. As DNA, the CDR3 is TGTGCCAGCAGTTACCCCGAGGGGGGGGGTTTCGGCTACGAGCAGTACTTC. The chain employs TRBV6-5 and TRBJ2-7; a possible D gene is TRBD2 (7 bases). Trimming pared 2 bases from V and 3 bases from J, leaving 20 bases between. CDR3 length equals 17 residues. The germline V gene encodes CDR1 MNHEY and CDR2 SVGAGI.

This clonotype has more than one count but fewer than ten. The rearrangement uses TRBV7-9 and TRBJ1-4; the match to TRBD1 covers 7 bases. After removal of 5 bases from V and 7 bases from J, the junction contained 4 bases not matched to a gene. This CDR3 comprises 13 residues. Germline V gene lookup returns CDR1 SEHNR and CDR2 FQNEAQ (reference sequence). This CDR3 reads CASSVQGFEKLFF. DNA for the CDR3: TGTGCCAGCAGCGTACAGGGGTTTGAAAAACTGTTTTTT.

There are a few counts of this clonotype. CDR3 bases: TGTGCCAGCAGCTCTTGGACAGGGAGCGGGAGCAATCAGCCCCAGCATTTT. This gives the protein CASSSWTGSGSNQPQHF. The rearrangement links TRBV7-9 to TRBJ1-5; 8 bases match TRBD1. This CDR3 has 17 residues. The ends lost 4 bases at V and 1 base at J; junction bases unmatched: 9. The V gene's germline CDR1 is SEHNR and CDR2 FQNEAQ (reference sequence). Full variable domain (rest looked up from reference TRBV7-9 and TRBJ1-5): DTGVSQNPRHKITKRGQNVTFRCDPISEHNRLYWYRQTLGQGPEFLTYFQNEAQLEKSRLLSDRFSAERPKGSFSTLEIQRTEQGDSAMYLCASSSWTGSGSNQPQHFGDGTRLSIL.

The table lists this clonotype with many counts. The chain uses TRBV30 and TRBJ1-4, with TRBD1 matching over 10 bases. Germline V gene lookup returns CDR1 GTSNPN and CDR2 SVGIG (reference sequence). V trimming: 1 base; J trimming: 5 bases; junction bases outside the gene matches: 10. The CDR3 consists of 17 residues. For the CDR3, the DNA is TGTGCCTGGAGTGGACGTCTTGGGGGACAGGGGAATGAAAAACTGTTTTTT. This codes for CAWSGRLGGQGNEKLFF.

This chain links TRBV11-2 with TRBJ2-3, with D possibly TRBD2 on 6 matching bases. V shed 2 bases and J shed 4 bases, with 10 bases lying between them. This CDR3 contains 14 residues. Germline V CDR1 and CDR2: SGHAT, FQNNGV. The CDR3 reads CASSLTSRADTQYF. CDR3 in DNA: TGTGCCAGCAGCTTAACTAGCAGGGCAGATACGCAGTATTTT.